This T cell receptor (beta chain) was sequenced during a study of regulatory T cells in long-lasting Graves disease. Construction of the TCR beta libraries employed iRepertoire HTBI primers in conjunction with Arm-PCR of CDR3 regions. TCRdb itself ran the multiplex PCR reads through MiXCR, one entry per CDR3 protein. The table includes about 620,000 distinct CDR3 sequences, under 20% detected once. The CDR3 spans 16 residues. Germline-derived CDR1 and CDR2 are SGHAT and FQDESV (reference sequence). Findings and caveats of the study: Gene preferences differed: TRBV28, TRBJ1-2, TRBJ2-5 in persistent cases.

Time point defined: newly diagnosed GD, antithyroid drugs for less than 3 months. RNA extracted from PBMCs served as the sequencing template. Note on this clonotype: Its antigen is not identified. Its ends do not fully match the called genes, so a read error is possible.

Another study also made use of these data, one on T cells in Graves' hyperthyroidism and ophthalmopathy. That study adds: Hyperthyroidism was newly diagnosed in patients aged 18 to 65 (duration under 2 months). The study used the HTBI primer set for a first-round RT-PCR of the TCR CDR3. By a 13 V-J model, ophthalmopathy was set apart from stable hyperthyroidism.

The clonotype comes from a young woman with Graves disease. The sequenced sample was peripheral blood mononuclear cells (PBMCs), obtained at new diagnosis, from a patient treated with antithyroid drugs. This chain joins TRBV11-1 and TRBJ1-6, with 10 bases matching TRBD1. The DNA of the CDR3 is TGTGCCAGCACCTACACGCCGGGACAGGGGAATTCACCCCTCCGCTTT. Its translation is CASTYTPGQGNSPLRF. The full variable domain, with the rest looked up from reference TRBV11-1 and TRBJ1-6, is EAEVAQSPRYKITEKSQAVAFWCDPISGHATLYWYRQILGQGPELLVQFQDESVVDDSQLPKDRFSAERLKGVDSTLKIQPAELGDSAMYLCASTYTPGQGNSPLRFGNGTRLTVT.